This T cell receptor (beta chain) was recovered during a study of blood T cell repertoires in COVID-19 (dated by TCRdb to the early 2020s). Describing the broader study: Samples from collaborators originated in the United States, Italy and Spain and spanned both the acute and convalescent phases of COVID-19. The dataset comprised deeply sampled blood TCRbeta repertoires from subjects exposed to, actively infected with, or recovered from COVID-19. Where available, HLA class I and class II types were obtained from metadata supplied by the sample provider rather than from assay-based typing. The sample metadata nearly always contained a de-identified subject ID, COVID-19 status, age in years and sex. The repertoires were released in a freely available public database intended as a resource for research on the immune response to SARS-CoV-2. The prospective study material was composed of cDNA or gDNA derived from T cells, B-cell-depleted T cells, or PBMCs. The samples were drawn from two sources: the first 160 participants of the ongoing ImmuneRACE study, and 1,254 subjects contributed by 6 global collaborators. The paper's findings and limits, for the study overall: Clinical and demographic metadata were provided uncurated, with the amount varying by source and participant.

Samples from volunteer blood donors who had recovered from COVID-19 were contributed by a second Seattle source. The collaborating institutions used their own protocols to collect whole blood in K2EDTA tubes. Collaborator samples were shipped for TCRbeta analysis as frozen whole blood, isolated PBMCs, or DNA extracted from either sample type. TCRbeta CDR3 regions were amplified from genomic DNA by means of the immunoSEQ Assay, a bias-controlled multiplex PCR. The authors processed their data as follows. Nucleated cell counts per sample were estimated from amplification of reference gene primers within the assay. To quantify the absolute abundance of each unique TCRbeta CDR3 rearrangement, sequence reads were collapsed and filtered. For each sample, productive Simpson clonality was calculated as the square root of Simpson's diversity index over productive rearrangements. TCRdb took this table from immuneACCESS and kept in-frame rearrangements with V and J called. Such tables lack part of the clones; where checked against another copy, unresolved V genes explain under half of the gap, and the rest is unexplained. V and J calls plus clone size are reproduced from that table; the DNA served to infer D and trimming. The sample records about 160,000 clones, roughly 87% of which are singletons. 3% to 4.5% of the sample comes from the top ten.

Note on this clone: The antigen it binds to is not known. Base qualities are not provided; no much larger clone lies one nucleotide away.

The sequence came from an older woman who had recovered from COVID-19. The sample taken for sequencing was peripheral blood.

The DNA is TGTGCCACCAGTGATTCCAATTTAGGGGGCCGGGAGCTGTTTTTT. This yields the protein CATSDSNLGGRELFF. The chain joins TRBV24-1 to TRBJ2-2; TRBD1 aligns with 7 central bases. The germline V gene gives CDR1 as KGHDR and CDR2 as SFDVKD. V is trimmed back by 2 bases and J by 9 bases, and the junction contains 8 bases that no gene match accounts for. The CDR3 runs 15 amino acids, cysteine and phenylalanine included. Only CDR3 DNA remains: 45 bases, in frame from the first base.